The sequence of this TCR beta chain was determined in a study of blood T cells in healthy people across ages. A few counts support this clonotype. The antigen is undetermined. Using a J-beta primer mix together with a sample-barcoded 5' primer, a second PCR was run for about 6 to 12 cycles. Template switching added a 12-random-nucleotide identifier to every cDNA molecule. TCRdb called the 5' RACE reads again in MiXCR, with one record for every CDR3 protein. This sample has just under 900,000 distinct CDR3 sequences, with around 26% found just once. With V trimmed by 6 bases and J by 1 base, 1 base remained unmatched. CDR3 length equals 15 residues. Germline values: CDR1 KGHSH, CDR2 LQKENI. Study-level results: Possibly confounding the expanded clonotype changes was the fact that donor CMV status was unknown. While age rose, TCR beta diversity per million T cells dropped in a roughly linear way.

The chain carries TRBV18 and TRBJ1-4; TRBD1 aligns across 11 bases. The sequenced material came from blood. The origin of this receptor is a woman at least 80 years old in good health. CDR3 coding DNA: TGTGCCAGCTCGGACAGGGGGCTAACTAATGAAAAACTGTTTTTT. This translates into CASSDRGLTNEKLFF.